This T cell receptor beta chain was obtained from a study of blood T cell repertoires in COVID-19. Original processing notes: From reference gene primer amplification, estimates of nucleated cell counts were derived. Sequencing was performed with immunoSEQ multiplex PCR; in TCRdb, only in-frame clones are kept and a portion is missing. The DNA was the basis for D and trimming; V, J and clone size are from that table. The sample holds about 100,000 clones, roughly 79% seen once. The V end lost 0 bases, the J end lost 0 bases, and 11 bases lay between the germline ends. The length of the CDR3 is 16 residues. Germline lookup yields CDR1 LGHNA and CDR2 YSLEER.

This rearrangement joins TRBV4-3 to TRBJ1-1; TRBD1 is a possible D gene (5 bases). The clonotype originates from a man between 65 and 85 years old with active or convalescent COVID-19. The sequenced sample was peripheral blood. The CDR3 loop is CASSQDLDSLNTEAFF. The CDR3, as DNA: TGCGCCAGCAGCCAAGATTTAGACAGTTTGAACACTGAAGCTTTCTTT.